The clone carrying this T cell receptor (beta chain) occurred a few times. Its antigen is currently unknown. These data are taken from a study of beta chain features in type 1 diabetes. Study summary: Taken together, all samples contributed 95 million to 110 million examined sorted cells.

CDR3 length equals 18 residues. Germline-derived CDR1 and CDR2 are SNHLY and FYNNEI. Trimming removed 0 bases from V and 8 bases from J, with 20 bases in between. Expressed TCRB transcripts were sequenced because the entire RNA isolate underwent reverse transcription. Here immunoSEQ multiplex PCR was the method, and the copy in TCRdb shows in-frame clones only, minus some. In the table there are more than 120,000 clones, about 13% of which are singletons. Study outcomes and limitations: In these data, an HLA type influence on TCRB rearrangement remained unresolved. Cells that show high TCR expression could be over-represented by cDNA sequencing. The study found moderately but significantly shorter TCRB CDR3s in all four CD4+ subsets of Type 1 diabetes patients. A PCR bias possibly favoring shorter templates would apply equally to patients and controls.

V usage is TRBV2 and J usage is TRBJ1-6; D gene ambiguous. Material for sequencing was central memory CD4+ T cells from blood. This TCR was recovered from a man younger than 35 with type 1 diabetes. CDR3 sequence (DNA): TGTGCCAGCAGTGAAGCGCTTCTAGGAACCCTCGAGTATTCACCCCTCCACTTT. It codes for CASSEALLGTLEYSPLHF.